A single sample is the source of the 3 T cell receptor beta chains below, sequenced in a study of cytomegalovirus exposure and HLA in healthy donors. PCR primers comprised 60 Vbeta and 13 Jbeta primers. Assay used: immunoSEQ multiplex PCR; TCRdb lists only in-frame clones, some missing. This table holds 95,000 to 150,000 clones, 70% to 85% found once. Sequencing was performed on PBMCs. The source is a human donor in good health.

This chain uses TRBV7-2 with TRBJ1-3; 8 nucleotides align to TRBD1. CDR1 is SGHTA and CDR2 is FQGNSA in the germline V gene. V lost 2 bases to trimming and J lost 7 bases; unmatched junction nucleotides: 7. The CDR3 has 15 residues. The CDR3 coding sequence is TGTGCCAGCAGCTTACAGGGGGCGGGCGGGAACACCATATATTTT. It translates to CASSLQGAGGNTIYF. Full variable domain (missing parts from reference TRBV7-2 and TRBJ1-3): GAGVSQSPSNKVTEKGKDVELRCDPISGHTALYWYRQSLGQGLEFLIYFQGNSAPDKSGLPSDRFSAERTGGSVSTLTIQRTQQEDSAVYLCASSLQGAGGNTIYFGEGSWLTVV.

This chain links TRBV19 with TRBJ2-7; 8 bases match TRBD1. Per the germline V gene, CDR1 is LNHDA and CDR2 is SQIVND (reference sequence). After removal of 3 bases from V and 3 bases from J, the junction contained 7 bases not matched to a gene. The CDR3 has 15 amino acids. The DNA of the CDR3 is TGTGCCAGTAGTATGGGCGGGACAGGCATCTACGAGCAGTACTTC. Residues: CASSMGGTGIYEQYF.

The chain links TRBV5-5 to TRBJ2-7, with TRBD1 matching over 7 bases. V lost 3 bases and J lost 5; bases outside the gene matches: 8. This CDR3 has 14 amino acids. Looked up from germline, CDR1 is SGHKS and CDR2 is YYEKEE (reference sequence). This CDR3 reads CASSSQGVSNEQYF. DNA of the CDR3: TGTGCCAGCAGCTCCCAGGGGGTTTCAAACGAGCAGTACTTC.